This is a list of T cell receptor beta chains from one sample in a study of blood T cell repertoires in COVID-19. The protocol was immunoSEQ multiplex PCR, while the TCRdb copy is restricted to in-frame clones and leaves out a portion. The repertoire holds approximately 290,000 clones, with 80% to 95% as singletons. Input material: peripheral blood. The receptors shown here come from a woman aged 25 to 39 with COVID-19, enrolled during active disease. The CDR3 runs from the conserved cysteine through the conserved F or W.

TRBV5-4	TRBJ2-7	CASSISSANSYEQYF
TRBV28	TRBJ2-7	CASSWYRGSPSYEQYF
TRBV7-8	TRBJ2-1	CATLAGGYNEQFF
TRBV10-3	TRBJ2-1	CAISDSGRSYNEQFF
TRBV3-1/TRBV3-2	TRBJ1-4	CASSQDLTDKANEKLFF
TRBV5-1	TRBJ2-7	CASSLGETSMDEQYF
TRBV29-1	TRBJ2-1	CSVERRDRSYNEQFF
TRBV28	TRBJ2-7	CASSLRPTYEQYF
TRBV12-3/TRBV12-4	TRBJ1-1	CASSFGTAGEAFF
TRBV11-2	TRBJ1-2	CASSPTGGDYGYTF
TRBV5-4	TRBJ1-4	CASSLLTGRSTNEKLFF
TRBV28	TRBJ1-2	CASSLERGYTF
TRBV7-9	TRBJ1-4	CASSLAQGGNEKLFF
TRBV6-5	TRBJ2-7	CASNPARVNEQYF
TRBV27	TRBJ1-2	CASSSAYLTGWNYGYTF
TRBV14	TRBJ1-1	CASSQTGSSAEAFF
TRBV19	TRBJ2-7	CASSATRNEGYEQYF
TRBV11-3	TRBJ1-1	CASKKGADTEAFF
TRBV9	TRBJ1-1	CASSETGGITEAFF
TRBV27	TRBJ2-1	CASSFIGEGAGENEQFF
TRBV27	TRBJ2-1	CASSPPGHLYNEQFF
TRBV7-9	TRBJ1-1	CASSIEGRGPEMMNTEAFF
TRBV19	TRBJ2-7	CASSTGQGDTYEQYF
TRBV6-1	TRBJ2-7	CASSEGKTSGRFMFYEQYF
TRBV30	TRBJ2-6	CAWGTAGANVLTF
TRBV30	TRBJ1-6	CAWSAPFMGRSYNSPLHF
TRBV6-6	TRBJ2-1	CASSPLGNEQFF
TRBV30	TRBJ2-7	CAWSVQERFREQYF
TRBV19	TRBJ1-2	CASRVTGSYGYTF
TRBV28	TRBJ2-3	CASSLTGRSADTQYF
TRBV5-4	TRBJ2-6	CASSQGQPLSGANVLTF
TRBV28	TRBJ1-4	CASSRAGQGAEKLFF
TRBV18	TRBJ1-3	CASSPTVGVGNTIYF
TRBV2	TRBJ2-1	CASSLDRVIYNEQFF
TRBV9	TRBJ2-5	CASSVVDNSEETQYF
TRBV11-2	TRBJ1-2	CASSDWTVRGGYTF
TRBV7-6	TRBJ2-7	CASSPNSNRAYEQYF
TRBV10-1	TRBJ2-1	CASSGCTECEQFF
TRBV5-6	TRBJ1-1	CASSYGRGQGSSTEAFF
TRBV30	TRBJ1-1	CAWTGLRRNTEAFF
TRBV2	TRBJ2-5	CASIQRQETQYF
TRBV2	TRBJ1-2	CASKEKADYGYTF